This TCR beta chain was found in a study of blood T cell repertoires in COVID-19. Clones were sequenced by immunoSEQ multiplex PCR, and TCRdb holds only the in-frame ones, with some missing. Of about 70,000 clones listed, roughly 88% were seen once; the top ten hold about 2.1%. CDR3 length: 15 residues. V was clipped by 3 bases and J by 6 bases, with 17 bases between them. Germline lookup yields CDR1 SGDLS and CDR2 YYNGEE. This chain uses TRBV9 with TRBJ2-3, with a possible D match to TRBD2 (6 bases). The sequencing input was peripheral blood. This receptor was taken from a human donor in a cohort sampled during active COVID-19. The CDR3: CASSERAVTFDTQYF. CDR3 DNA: TGTGCCAGCAGCGAGCGGGCCGTTACCTTTGATACGCAGTATTTT.